Below are 21 T cell receptor beta chains sequenced from a single sample in a study of OX40 agonist ivuxolimab in advanced cancers. Libraries were prepared by immunoSEQ multiplex PCR; TCRdb keeps only in-frame clonotypes and omits some of them. The sample lists 85,000 to 100,000 clones, approximately 89% occurring once. The sequences come from CD4+ or CD8+ T cells sorted from blood, collected in a trial of the OX40 agonist ivuxolimab. These receptors all come from an adult with an advanced solid tumor such as melanoma, head and neck, liver or kidney cancer.

V and J are TRBV11-2 and TRBJ2-3; no reliable D call. CDR3 size: 14 residues. CDR1 and CDR2 from the germline V gene are SGHAT and FQNNGV. V lost 2 bases to trimming and J lost 7 bases, with 13 bases between them. The DNA of the CDR3 is TGTGCCAGCAGCTTACTTTACGCCGAGTATACGCAGTATTTT. Translating it yields CASSLLYAEYTQYF.

The rearrangement links TRBV5-1 to TRBJ1-1; D is perhaps TRBD1 (5 bases). V was cut by 2 bases and J by 1 base, with 12 bases left in between. This CDR3 region has 15 residues. CDR1 SGHRS and CDR2 YFSETQ come from the germline V gene. This CDR3 is CASSLSGLTNTEAFF. CDR3 DNA sequence: TGCGCCAGCAGCTTATCGGGACTTACGAACACTGAAGCTTTCTTT.

The chain is built from TRBV27 and TRBJ2-1; TRBD2 matches 10 bases. Unmatched junction bases numbered 7, after V lost 5 bases and J lost 3 bases. CDR3 size: 16 residues. Germline V gives CDR1 MNHEY, CDR2 SMNVEV (reference sequence). The CDR3 loop is CASSPLTSGYYNEQFF. The CDR3 DNA sequence: TGTGCCAGCAGTCCCCTGACTAGCGGGTACTACAATGAGCAGTTCTTC.

CDR3 loop: CASSLTKGGEFF. The CDR3 region has the DNA TGTGCCAGCAGCTTGACCAAGGGTGGGGAGTTCTTC. V is TRBV11-3 and J is TRBJ2-1; D gene ambiguous. This CDR3 is built from 12 residues. CDR1 is SGHNT and CDR2 is YENEEA in the germline V gene. Trimming removed 3 bases at V and 14 bases at J, with 14 bases between.

The chain recombines TRBV10-2 with TRBJ2-2, with D possibly matching TRBD2 (6 bases). V was cut by 0 bases and J by 6 bases, with 14 bases left in between. The CDR3 covers 16 residues. Germline V CDR1 and CDR2: WSHSY, SAAADI. CDR3: CASSESGGGGPGELFF. CDR3 nucleotides: TGCGCCAGCAGTGAGTCTGGGGGAGGAGGCCCCGGGGAGCTGTTTTTT.

The V and J genes are TRBV4-2 and TRBJ2-3, with TRBD2 identical over 10 bases. Germline CDR1 reads LGHNA; CDR2 reads YNFKEQ. V shed 5 bases, J shed 4 bases, and the junction held 9 bases outside the gene matches. The CDR3 has 16 amino acids. The CDR3 reads CASSMRDSGGADTQYF. CDR3 nucleotide sequence: TGTGCCAGCAGCATGAGGGACAGCGGGGGGGCAGATACGCAGTATTTT.

This clone was seen a single time. The rearrangement uses TRBV7-9 and TRBJ1-1; the D gene is possibly TRBD1 (5 bases). In germline, CDR1 is SEHNR, CDR2 FQNEAQ (reference sequence). The CDR3 contains 15 residues. V was clipped by 2 bases and J by 1 base, with 11 bases between them. CDR3: CASSLQLGGNTEAFF. DNA of the CDR3: TGTGCCAGCAGCTTACAATTGGGGGGGAACACTGAAGCTTTCTTT.

The V call is TRBV4-3, the J call TRBJ1-2, with a tentative D call TRBD1 (6 bases). Germline CDR1 reads LGHNA; CDR2 reads YSLEER. V shed 0 bases and J shed 8 bases, with 13 bases lying between them. The length of the CDR3 is 14 residues. The CDR3 DNA is TGCGCCAGCAGCCAAGACGAGGGGGTCGGAGGCTACACCTTC. Amino acid sequence: CASSQDEGVGGYTF.

This sequence joins TRBV11-2 and TRBJ1-2; 10 positions agree with TRBD1. The V and J ends lost 0 bases and 5 bases, in that order; junction bases with no gene match: 15. Germline CDR1 SGHAT, CDR2 FQNNGV. The CDR3 length is 19 residues. Here the CDR3 reads CASSLDRGTGAPTYYGYTF. The DNA of the CDR3 is TGTGCCAGCAGCTTAGACCGAGGGACAGGGGCCCCAACGTATTATGGCTACACCTTC.

This clone appeared a few times. The chain is built from TRBV7-2 and TRBJ2-1; 9 positions match TRBD1. Germline CDR1 reads SGHTA; CDR2 reads FQGNSA. V was clipped by 8 bases and J by 4 bases; unmatched bases: 6. This CDR3 comprises 14 residues. The CDR3 is CASLPDRGYNEQFF. CDR3 nucleotides: TGTGCCAGCCTACCGGACAGGGGTTACAATGAGCAGTTCTTC.

V is TRBV19 and J is TRBJ2-1; 9 bases line up with TRBD2. Germline V gives CDR1 LNHDA, CDR2 SQIVND (reference sequence). J was trimmed by 3 bases and V by 1 base; bases with no gene match: 13. The CDR3 covers 19 residues. CDR3 nucleotides: TGTGCCAGTAGTATAGCTGGGGGTACGGGACTAGCAAGCTACAATGAGCAGTTCTTC. Its protein product is CASSIAGGTGLASYNEQFF.

The DNA of the CDR3 is TGTGCCACCAGCCGGGACAGGCACACAGATACGCAGTATTTT. This sequence encodes CATSRDRHTDTQYF. The chain uses TRBV15 and TRBJ2-3; 8 positions agree with TRBD1. CDR3 length equals 14 residues. V shed 5 bases and J 2 bases; nucleotides not matched to a gene: 3. Germline V gene lookup returns CDR1 LNHNV and CDR2 YYDKDF (reference sequence).

V is TRBV7-8 and J is TRBJ2-5; D may correspond to TRBD1 or TRBD2 (5 bases each). The CDR3 is 16 amino acids. Trimming pared 5 bases from V and 5 bases from J, leaving 21 bases between. Looked up from germline, CDR1 is SGHVS and CDR2 is FQNEAQ. CDR3 bases: TGTGCCAGCAGCACCCGATCCGGGACGGGACCGGAGACCCAGTACTTC. Its protein is CASSTRSGTGPETQYF.

The V and J genes are TRBV6-1 and TRBJ2-1, with D uncertain. Deletions cut 7 bases from V and 6 bases from J, with 10 bases between. Germline loops: CDR1 MNHNS, CDR2 SASEGT. CDR3 size: 12 residues. In nucleotides, the CDR3 is TGTGCCAGCACCCCGACTGGCAATGAGCAGTTCTTC. It specifies CASTPTGNEQFF.

The chain carries TRBV18 and TRBJ2-5, with 8 positions matching TRBD1. The CDR3 is 15 residues long. Looked up from germline, CDR1 is KGHSH and CDR2 is LQKENI. The V gene end was trimmed by 4 bases and the J gene end by 1 base; junction bases not matched to a gene: 5. CDR3 nucleotides: TGTGCCAGCTCACTGGCCAGGGGGCCCCAAGAGACCCAGTACTTC. It specifies CASSLARGPQETQYF.

This chain links TRBV6-1 with TRBJ1-5; D not certain. Deletions cut 6 bases from V and 9 bases from J, with 15 bases between. The CDR3 has 13 amino acids. Germline values: CDR1 MNHNS, CDR2 SASEGT. The CDR3 loop is CASSRTRMGPQHF. The CDR3 DNA reads as TGTGCCAGCAGCCGGACGAGGATGGGGCCCCAGCATTTT.

In DNA, the CDR3 is TGTGCCAGCGACGGTTCTGGGGCCAACGTCCTGACTTTC. Amino acid sequence: CASDGSGANVLTF. The chain has TRBV6-1 and TRBJ2-6; D uncertain. This CDR3 contains 13 residues. Looked up from germline, CDR1 is MNHNS and CDR2 is SASEGT. V was pared by 8 bases and J by 1 base, with 6 bases between.

This clone has just one count. J is TRBJ1-1 and V is TRBV11-3; perhaps TRBD1 as D (6 bases). Germline lookup yields CDR1 SGHNT and CDR2 YENEEA. This CDR3 has 13 residues. Trimming left V 1 base short and J 7 bases short, with 10 bases between. The CDR3 nucleotides are TGTGCCAGCAGCTTAGTGGGGACAAGTGAAGCTTTCTTT. Translation: CASSLVGTSEAFF.

The gene calls are TRBV6-6 and TRBJ1-4; D gene uncertain. V was clipped by 6 bases and J by 5 bases, with 7 bases between them. The CDR3 extends over 12 amino acids. Germline loops: CDR1 MNHNY, CDR2 SVGAGI (reference sequence). CDR3 DNA sequence: TGTGCCAGCAGCCGGGTAAATGAAAAACTGTTTTTT. It yields the protein CASSRVNEKLFF.

The chain links TRBV7-2 to TRBJ2-1; 7 bases align to TRBD2. The trim removed 5 bases at V and 6 bases at J, leaving 7 bases unmatched. CDR1 and CDR2 from the germline V gene are SGHTA and FQGNSA. The CDR3 spans 14 residues. This chain's CDR3 is CASSTGLVANEQFF. CDR3 sequence (DNA): TGTGCCAGCAGCACAGGACTAGTGGCCAATGAGCAGTTCTTC. The entire variable domain, with the rest obtained from reference TRBV7-2 and TRBJ2-1, is as follows: GAGVSQSPSNKVTEKGKDVELRCDPISGHTALYWYRQSLGQGLEFLIYFQGNSAPDKSGLPSDRFSAERTGGSVSTLTIQRTQQEDSAVYLCASSTGLVANEQFFGPGTRLTVL.

This clone was seen just once. The chain carries TRBV5-1 and TRBJ2-7; TRBD2 agrees at 7 bases. Germline V gene lookup returns CDR1 SGHRS and CDR2 YFSETQ. The CDR3 consists of 20 residues. J was trimmed by 0 bases and V by 1 base; bases with no gene match: 19. DNA for the CDR3: TGCGCCAGCAGCTTGTGGGGCCGCGGGAGCCCAATCGGTGGCTCCTACGAGCAGTACTTC. The encoded protein is CASSLWGRGSPIGGSYEQYF. Complete variable domain (other parts from reference TRBV5-1 and TRBJ2-7): KAGVTQTPRYLIKTRGQQVTLSCSPISGHRSVSWYQQTPGQGLQFLFEYFSETQRNKGNFPGRFSGRQFSNSRSEMNVSTLELGDSALYLCASSLWGRGSPIGGSYEQYFGPGTRLTVT.